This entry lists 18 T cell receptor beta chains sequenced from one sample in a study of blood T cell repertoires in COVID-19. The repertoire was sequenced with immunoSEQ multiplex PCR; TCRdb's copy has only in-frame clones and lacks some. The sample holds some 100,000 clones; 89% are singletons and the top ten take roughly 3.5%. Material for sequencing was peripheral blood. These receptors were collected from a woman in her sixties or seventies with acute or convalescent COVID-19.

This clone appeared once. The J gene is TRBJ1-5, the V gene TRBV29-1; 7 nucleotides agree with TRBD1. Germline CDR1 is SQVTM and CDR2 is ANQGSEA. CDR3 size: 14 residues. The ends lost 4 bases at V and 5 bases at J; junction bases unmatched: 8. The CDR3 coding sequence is TGCAGCGTTGCTACCAGGGGGTACGATCAGCCCCAGCATTTT. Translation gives CSVATRGYDQPQHF. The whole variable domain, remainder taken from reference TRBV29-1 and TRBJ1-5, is SAVISQKPSRDICQRGTSLTIQCQVDSQVTMMFWYRQQPGQSLTLIATANQGSEATYESGFVIDKFPISRPNLTFSTLTVSNMSPEDSSIYLCSVATRGYDQPQHFGDGTRLSIL.

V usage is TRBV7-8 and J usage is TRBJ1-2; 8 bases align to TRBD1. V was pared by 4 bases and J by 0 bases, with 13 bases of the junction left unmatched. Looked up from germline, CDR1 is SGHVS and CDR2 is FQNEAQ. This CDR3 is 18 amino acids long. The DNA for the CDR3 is TGTGCCAGCAGCTCATTTCGGACAGGGACTCCTTCTAACTATGGCTACACCTTC. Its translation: CASSSFRTGTPSNYGYTF.

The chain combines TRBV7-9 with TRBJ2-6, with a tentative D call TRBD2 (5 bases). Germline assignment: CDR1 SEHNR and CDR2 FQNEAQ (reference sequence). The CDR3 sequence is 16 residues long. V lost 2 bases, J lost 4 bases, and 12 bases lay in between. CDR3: CASSLPGMGGANVLTF. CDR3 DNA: TGTGCCAGCAGCTTACCGGGGATGGGGGGGGCCAACGTCCTGACTTTC.

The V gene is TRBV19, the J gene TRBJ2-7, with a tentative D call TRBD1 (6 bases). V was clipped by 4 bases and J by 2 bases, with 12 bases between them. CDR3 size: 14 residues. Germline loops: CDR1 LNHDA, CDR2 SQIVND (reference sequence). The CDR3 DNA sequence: TGTGCCAGTAGTAGGGACATGATAACCTACGAGCAGTACTTC. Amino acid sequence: CASSRDMITYEQYF.

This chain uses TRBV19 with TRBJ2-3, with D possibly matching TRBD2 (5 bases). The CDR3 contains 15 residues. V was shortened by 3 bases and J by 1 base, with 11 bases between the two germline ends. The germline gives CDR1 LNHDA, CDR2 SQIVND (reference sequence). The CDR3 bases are TGTGCCAGTAGTATCCCCGGGGAAGGCACAGATACGCAGTATTTT. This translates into CASSIPGEGTDTQYF.

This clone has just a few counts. CDR3 sequence (DNA): TGTGCCAGCAGCCAAGTGGGGACAGGGGGCACTGAAGCTTTCTTT. It specifies CASSQVGTGGTEAFF. The gene calls are TRBV4-2 and TRBJ1-1; 11 positions match TRBD1. Germline CDR1 reads LGHNA; CDR2 reads YNFKEQ. CDR3 length equals 15 residues. Trimming at V came to 1 base and at J to 4 bases, leaving 2 bases not matched to a gene.

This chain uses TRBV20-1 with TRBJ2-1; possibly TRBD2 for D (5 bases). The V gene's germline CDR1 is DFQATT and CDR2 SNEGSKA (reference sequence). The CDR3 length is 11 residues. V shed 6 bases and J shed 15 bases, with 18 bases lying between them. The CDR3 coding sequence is TGCAGTGCCGAACCCGCTAGCCGTCCGTTCTTC. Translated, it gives CSAEPASRPFF.

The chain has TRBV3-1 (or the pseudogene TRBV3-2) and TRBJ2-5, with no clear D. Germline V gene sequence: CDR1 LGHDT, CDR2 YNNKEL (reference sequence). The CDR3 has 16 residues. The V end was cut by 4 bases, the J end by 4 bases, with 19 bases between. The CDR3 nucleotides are TGTGCCAGCAGCCGGGTGGGCCTAACCAGTGCAGAGACCCAGTACTTC. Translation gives CASSRVGLTSAETQYF.

Written as DNA, the CDR3 is TGTGCCAGCAGGGGACAGGGCCTCTATGGCTACACCTTC. The encoded protein is CASRGQGLYGYTF. The chain has TRBV2 and TRBJ1-2; 9 nucleotides agree with TRBD1. The length of the CDR3 is 13 residues. Germline trimming cut 6 bases from V and 4 bases from J; bases unmatched to any gene: 3. Germline CDR1 and CDR2: SNHLY and FYNNEI.

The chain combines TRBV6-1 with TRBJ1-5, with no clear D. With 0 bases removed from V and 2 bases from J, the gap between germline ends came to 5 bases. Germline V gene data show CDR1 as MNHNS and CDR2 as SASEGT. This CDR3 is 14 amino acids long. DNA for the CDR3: TGTGCCAGCAGTGAAGCTCTAGGCAATCAGCCCCAGCATTTT. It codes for CASSEALGNQPQHF.

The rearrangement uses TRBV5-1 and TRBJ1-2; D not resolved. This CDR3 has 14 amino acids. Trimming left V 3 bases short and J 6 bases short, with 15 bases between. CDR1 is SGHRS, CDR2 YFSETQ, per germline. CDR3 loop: CASSWSGMSDGYTF. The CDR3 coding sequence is TGCGCCAGCAGCTGGAGCGGGATGTCGGATGGCTACACCTTC.

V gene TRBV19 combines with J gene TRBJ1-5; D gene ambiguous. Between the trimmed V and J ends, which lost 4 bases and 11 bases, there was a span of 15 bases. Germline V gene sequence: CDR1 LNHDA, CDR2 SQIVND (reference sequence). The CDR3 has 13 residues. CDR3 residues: CASSSTSDSSQHF. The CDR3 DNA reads TGTGCCAGTAGTAGCACTTCTGACTCGTCCCAGCATTTT.

CDR3 region: CASSPGTGQSLTQYF. CDR3 bases: TGTGCCAGCTCACCAGGGACGGGACAGTCCTTGACCCAGTACTTC. V is TRBV18 and J is TRBJ2-5; TRBD1 matches 7 bases. V shed 2 bases and J 7 bases; nucleotides not matched to a gene: 10. Looked up from germline, CDR1 is KGHSH and CDR2 is LQKENI. The CDR3 sequence is 15 residues long.

CDR3 bases: TGTGCCAGTAGTGCGGCAGAAGTCCAGCCCCAGCATTTT. Its translation is CASSAAEVQPQHF. The J gene is TRBJ1-5, the V gene TRBV19; D ambiguous. Germline V lookup: CDR1 LNHDA, CDR2 SQIVND (reference sequence). The V and J ends lost 5 bases and 7 bases respectively, with 12 bases between them. CDR3 length: 13 residues.

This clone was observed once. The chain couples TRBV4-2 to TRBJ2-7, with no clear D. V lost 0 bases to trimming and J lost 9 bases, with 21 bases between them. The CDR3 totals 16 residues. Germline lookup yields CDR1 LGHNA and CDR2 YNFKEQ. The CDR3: CASSQDIRSENTRQYF. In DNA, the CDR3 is TGTGCCAGCAGCCAAGATATTCGGTCTGAGAATACGAGGCAGTACTTC.

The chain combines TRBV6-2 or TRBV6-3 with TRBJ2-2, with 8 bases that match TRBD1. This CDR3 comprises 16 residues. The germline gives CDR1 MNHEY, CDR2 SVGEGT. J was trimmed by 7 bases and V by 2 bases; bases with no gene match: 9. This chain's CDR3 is CASSYRGRGRVGELFF. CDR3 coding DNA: TGTGCCAGCAGTTACAGGGGCAGGGGGCGCGTCGGGGAGCTGTTTTTT.

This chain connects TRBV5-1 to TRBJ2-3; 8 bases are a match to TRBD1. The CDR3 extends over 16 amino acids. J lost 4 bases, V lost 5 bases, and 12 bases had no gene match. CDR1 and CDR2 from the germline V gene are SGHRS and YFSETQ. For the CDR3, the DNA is TGCGCCAGCAGAACATCCACAGGGGGAGTTGCAGATACGCAGTATTTT. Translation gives CASRTSTGGVADTQYF. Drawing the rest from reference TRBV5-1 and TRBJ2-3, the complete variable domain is KAGVTQTPRYLIKTRGQQVTLSCSPISGHRSVSWYQQTPGQGLQFLFEYFSETQRNKGNFPGRFSGRQFSNSRSEMNVSTLELGDSALYLCASRTSTGGVADTQYFGPGTRLTVL.

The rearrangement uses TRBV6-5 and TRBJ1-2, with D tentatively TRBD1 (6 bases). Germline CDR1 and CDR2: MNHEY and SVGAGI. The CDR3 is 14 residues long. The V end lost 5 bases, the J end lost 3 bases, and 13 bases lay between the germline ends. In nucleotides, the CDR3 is TGTGCCAGCAGTATTGCGGACAGCCACTATGGCTACACCTTC. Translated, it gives CASSIADSHYGYTF.